These 4 T cell receptor beta chains were sequenced from one sample in a study of monozygotic twins with inflammatory bowel disease. From the 5' RACE reads, TCRdb lists one entry per CDR3 protein and no DNA. The sample table includes 300,000 to 400,000 distinct CDR3 sequences. The sample taken for sequencing was blood. The receptors originated from a human donor with ulcerative colitis or Crohn's disease, or a healthy co-twin of an affected twin (not recorded which).

V is TRBV12-2 and J is TRBJ2-1; TCRdb selects TRBD1, and the lack of DNA leaves this call unchecked. TRBV12-2 is described as a pseudogene. The length of the CDR3 is 14 residues. The CDR3 here is CASRSRGGDNEQFF.

The rearrangement links TRBV18 to TRBJ1-2; TCRdb returns TRBD1, unconfirmable since there is no DNA. The CDR3 length is 13 residues. The germline V gene encodes CDR1 KGHSH and CDR2 LQKENI. This chain's CDR3 is CASSLDRDYGYTF.

The CDR3 sequence: CSAREPAGTDTQYF. This chain connects TRBV20-1 to TRBJ2-3. Germline loops: CDR1 DFQATT, CDR2 SNEGSKA (reference sequence). The CDR3 length is 14 residues.

The gene calls are TRBV12-3 or TRBV12-4 and TRBJ2-3; lacking DNA, the TRBD1 call made by TCRdb goes unchecked. There are 14 residues in the CDR3. The CDR3 is CASMSPSSTDTQYF.